Below are 6 T cell receptor beta chains sequenced from a single sample in a study of T cells in localized non-small cell lung cancer. The protocol was immunoSEQ multiplex PCR, while the TCRdb copy is restricted to in-frame clones and leaves out a portion. The sample lists approximately 150,000 clones, approximately 88% occurring once. This specimen was peripheral blood, taken before any cancer treatment. The receptors were sampled from a female donor aged 60 or older with stage I lung adenocarcinoma.

This clone was seen only a few times. The chain has TRBV30 and TRBJ1-4; tentatively, D is TRBD1 (6 bases). The V gene lost 8 bases and the J gene lost 8 bases, with 15 bases spanning the gap. The CDR3 length is 12 residues. CDR1 and CDR2 from the germline V gene are GTSNPN and SVGIG (reference sequence). DNA of the CDR3: TGTGCCGGCGACAGGAATTGGGAAAAACTGTTTTTT. Translation: CAGDRNWEKLFF. Variable domain in full (rest from reference TRBV30 and TRBJ1-4): SQTIHQWPATLVQPVGSPLSLECTVEGTSNPNLYWYRQAAGRGLQLLFYSVGIGQISSEVPQNLSASRPQDRQFILSSKKLLLSDSGFYLCAGDRNWEKLFFGSGTQLSVL.

V is TRBV4-2 and J is TRBJ2-3; 14 nucleotides line up with TRBD2. CDR3 size: 20 residues. Trimming took 1 base from V and 1 from J; bases not matched to a gene: 10. Germline CDR1 LGHNA, CDR2 YNFKEQ. The CDR3 loop reads CASSQVAGLAGGGGTDTQYF. CDR3 in DNA: TGTGCCAGCAGCCAAGTGGCCGGACTAGCGGGAGGAGGAGGCACAGATACGCAGTATTTT.

This clone came up a few times. The V call is TRBV7-9, the J call TRBJ2-7; 8 nucleotides match TRBD2. The CDR3 contains 15 residues. Trimming took 5 bases from V and 7 from J; bases not matched to a gene: 13. The V gene's germline CDR1 is SEHNR and CDR2 FQNEAQ (reference sequence). Here the CDR3 reads CASSRIAGPSPEQYF. The CDR3 DNA is TGTGCCAGCAGCCGTATAGCGGGACCTTCCCCAGAGCAGTACTTC.

This chain links TRBV30 with TRBJ2-7; TRBD1 matches 8 bases. Germline CDR1 GTSNPN, CDR2 SVGIG (reference sequence). CDR3 length equals 12 residues. Unmatched junction bases numbered 2, after V lost 5 bases and J lost 2 bases. The CDR3 is CAWDRGPYEQYF. The CDR3 DNA follows: TGTGCCTGGGACAGGGGCCCCTACGAGCAGTACTTC.

The rearrangement links TRBV5-1 to TRBJ2-1; a weak D match, TRBD1 (5 bases). The germline CDR1 and CDR2 sequences are SGHRS and YFSETQ. Trimming left V 0 bases short and J 1 base short, with 11 bases between. CDR3 length equals 16 residues. The CDR3 DNA reads as TGCGCCAGCAGCTTGGAGGCGCAGGGTTCCTACAATGAGCAGTTCTTC. Translated: CASSLEAQGSYNEQFF. Full variable domain (rest looked up from reference TRBV5-1 and TRBJ2-1): KAGVTQTPRYLIKTRGQQVTLSCSPISGHRSVSWYQQTPGQGLQFLFEYFSETQRNKGNFPGRFSGRQFSNSRSEMNVSTLELGDSALYLCASSLEAQGSYNEQFFGPGTRLTVL.

V usage is TRBV10-1 and J usage is TRBJ2-7; 7 bases align to TRBD1. CDR3 length: 14 amino acids. The V segment lost 6 bases and the J segment 3 bases; nucleotides outside the gene matches: 8. Germline assignment: CDR1 WNHNN and CDR2 SYGVQD (reference sequence). Here the CDR3 DNA reads TGCGCCAGCAGCGCAACGGGACAGTTCTACGAGCAGTACTTC. Its protein product is CASSATGQFYEQYF.